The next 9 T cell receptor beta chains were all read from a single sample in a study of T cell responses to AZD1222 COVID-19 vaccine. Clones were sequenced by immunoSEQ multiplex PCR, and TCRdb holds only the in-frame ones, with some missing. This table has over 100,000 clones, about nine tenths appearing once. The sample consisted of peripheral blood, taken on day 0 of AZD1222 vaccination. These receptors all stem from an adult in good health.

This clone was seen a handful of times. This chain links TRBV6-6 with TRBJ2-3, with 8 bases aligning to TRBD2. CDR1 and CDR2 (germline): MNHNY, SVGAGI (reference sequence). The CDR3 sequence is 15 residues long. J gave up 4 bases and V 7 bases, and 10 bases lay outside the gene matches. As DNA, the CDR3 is TGTGCCAGCACCTTTATGGGACTAGTAGCAGATACGCAGTATTTT. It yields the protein CASTFMGLVADTQYF.

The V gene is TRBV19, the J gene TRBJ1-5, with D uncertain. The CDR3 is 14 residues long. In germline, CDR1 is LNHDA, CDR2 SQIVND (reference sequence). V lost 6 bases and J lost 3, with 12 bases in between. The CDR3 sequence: CASSPRGHNQPQHF. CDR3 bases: TGTGCCAGTAGCCCCCGGGGTCACAATCAGCCCCAGCATTTT.

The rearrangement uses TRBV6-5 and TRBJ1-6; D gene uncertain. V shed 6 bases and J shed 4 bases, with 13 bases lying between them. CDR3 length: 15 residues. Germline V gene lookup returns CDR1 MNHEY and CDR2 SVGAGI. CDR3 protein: CASSDHRQYNSPLHF. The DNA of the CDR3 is TGTGCCAGCAGCGATCATCGGCAATATAATTCACCCCTCCACTTT.

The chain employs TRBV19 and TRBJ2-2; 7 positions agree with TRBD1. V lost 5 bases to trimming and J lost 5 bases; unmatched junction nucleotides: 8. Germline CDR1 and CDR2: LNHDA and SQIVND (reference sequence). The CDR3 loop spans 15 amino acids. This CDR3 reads CASSVQGWGTGELFF. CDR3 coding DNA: TGTGCCAGTAGTGTACAGGGGTGGGGGACCGGGGAGCTGTTTTTT.

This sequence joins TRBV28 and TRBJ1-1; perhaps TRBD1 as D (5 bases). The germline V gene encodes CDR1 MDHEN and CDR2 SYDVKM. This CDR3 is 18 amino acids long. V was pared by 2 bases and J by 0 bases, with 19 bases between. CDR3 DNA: TGTGCCAGCAGTTTAGGCGGGGCAGGTGGTCTGATGAACACTGAAGCTTTCTTT. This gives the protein CASSLGGAGGLMNTEAFF.

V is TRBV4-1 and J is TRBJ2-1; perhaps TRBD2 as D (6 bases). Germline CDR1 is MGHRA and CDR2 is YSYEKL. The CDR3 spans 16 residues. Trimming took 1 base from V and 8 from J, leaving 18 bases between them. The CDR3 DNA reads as TGCGCCAGCAGCCAAGCGGCGGTCGGGGCGGGGTATGAGCAGTTCTTC. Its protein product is CASSQAAVGAGYEQFF.

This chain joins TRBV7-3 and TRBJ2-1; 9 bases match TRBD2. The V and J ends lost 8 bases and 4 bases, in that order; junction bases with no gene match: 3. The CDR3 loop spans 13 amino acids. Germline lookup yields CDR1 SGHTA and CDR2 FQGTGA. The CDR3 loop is CASSAGGYNEQFF. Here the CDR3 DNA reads TGTGCCAGCTCTGCGGGGGGGTACAATGAGCAGTTCTTC.

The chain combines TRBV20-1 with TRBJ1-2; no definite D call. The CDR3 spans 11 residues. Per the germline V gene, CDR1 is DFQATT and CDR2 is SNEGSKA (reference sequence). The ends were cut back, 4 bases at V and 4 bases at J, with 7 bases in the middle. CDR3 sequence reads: CSATGPYGYTF. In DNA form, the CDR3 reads TGCAGTGCTACTGGCCCCTATGGCTACACCTTC.

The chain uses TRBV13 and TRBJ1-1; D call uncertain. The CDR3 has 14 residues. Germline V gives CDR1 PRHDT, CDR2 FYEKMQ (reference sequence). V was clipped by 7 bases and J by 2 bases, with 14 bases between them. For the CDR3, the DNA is TGTGCCAGCACAAACAATGTAAAAAACACTGAAGCTTTCTTT. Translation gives CASTNNVKNTEAFF.